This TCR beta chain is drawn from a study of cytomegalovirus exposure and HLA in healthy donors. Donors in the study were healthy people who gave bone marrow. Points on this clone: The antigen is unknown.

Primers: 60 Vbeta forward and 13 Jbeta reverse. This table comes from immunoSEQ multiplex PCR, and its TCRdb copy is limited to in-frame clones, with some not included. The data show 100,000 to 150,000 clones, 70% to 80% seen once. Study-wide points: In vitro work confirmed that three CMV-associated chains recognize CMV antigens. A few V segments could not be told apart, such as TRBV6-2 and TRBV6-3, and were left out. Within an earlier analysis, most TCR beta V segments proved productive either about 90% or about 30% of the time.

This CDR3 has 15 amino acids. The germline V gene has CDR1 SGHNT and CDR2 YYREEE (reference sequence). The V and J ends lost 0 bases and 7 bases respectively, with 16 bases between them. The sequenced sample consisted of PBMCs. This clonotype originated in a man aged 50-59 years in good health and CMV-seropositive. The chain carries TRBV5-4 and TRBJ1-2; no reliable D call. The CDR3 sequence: CASSLVHSSEAGYTF. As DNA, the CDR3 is TGTGCCAGCAGCTTGGTTCATAGCTCAGAGGCTGGCTACACCTTC.